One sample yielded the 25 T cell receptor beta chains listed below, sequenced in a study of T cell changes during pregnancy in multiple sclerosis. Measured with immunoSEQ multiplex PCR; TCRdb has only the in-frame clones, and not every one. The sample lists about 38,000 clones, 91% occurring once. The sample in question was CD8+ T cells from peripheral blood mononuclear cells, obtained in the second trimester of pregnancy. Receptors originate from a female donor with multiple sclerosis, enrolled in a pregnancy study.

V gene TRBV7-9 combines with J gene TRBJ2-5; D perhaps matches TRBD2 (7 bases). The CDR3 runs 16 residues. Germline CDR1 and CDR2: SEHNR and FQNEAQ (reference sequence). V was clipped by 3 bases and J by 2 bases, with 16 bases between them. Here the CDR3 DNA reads TGTGCCAGCAGCTTGTGGGGGCTAGCGGAGCAAGAGACCCAGTACTTC. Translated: CASSLWGLAEQETQYF.

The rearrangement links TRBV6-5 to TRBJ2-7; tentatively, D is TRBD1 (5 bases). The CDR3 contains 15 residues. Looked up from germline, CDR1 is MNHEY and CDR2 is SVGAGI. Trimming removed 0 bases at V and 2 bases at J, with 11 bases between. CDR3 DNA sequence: TGTGCCAGCAGTTACTCCGTCAGGGCGGCCTACGAGCAGTACTTC. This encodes CASSYSVRAAYEQYF.

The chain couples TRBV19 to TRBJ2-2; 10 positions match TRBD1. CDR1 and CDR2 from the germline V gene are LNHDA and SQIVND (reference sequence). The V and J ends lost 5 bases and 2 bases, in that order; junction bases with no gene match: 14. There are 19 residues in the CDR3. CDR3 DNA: TGTGCCAGTAGTTACCGCCCACTACGGACAGGGGGAAACACCGGGGAGCTGTTTTTT. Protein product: CASSYRPLRTGGNTGELFF.

The CDR3, as DNA: TGTGCCAGCAGCTTCGGAGGGGGGGGCTCCTACGAGCAGTACTTC. This codes for CASSFGGGGSYEQYF. V is TRBV5-4 and J is TRBJ2-7, with D tentatively TRBD2 (7 bases). This CDR3 is built from 15 residues. Trimming stripped 2 bases from V and 0 bases from J, with 12 bases between. Germline V gene data show CDR1 as SGHNT and CDR2 as YYREEE (reference sequence).

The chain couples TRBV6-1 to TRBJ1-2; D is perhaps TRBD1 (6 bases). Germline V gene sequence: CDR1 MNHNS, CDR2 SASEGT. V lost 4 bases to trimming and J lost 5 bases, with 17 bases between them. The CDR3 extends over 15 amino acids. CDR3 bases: TGTGCCAGCAGTGTACTGGACAGAGATAAATATGGCTACACCTTC. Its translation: CASSVLDRDKYGYTF.

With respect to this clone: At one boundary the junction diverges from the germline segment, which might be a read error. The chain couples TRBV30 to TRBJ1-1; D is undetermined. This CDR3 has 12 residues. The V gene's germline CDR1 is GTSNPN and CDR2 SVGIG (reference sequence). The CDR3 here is CACSAMNTEAFF. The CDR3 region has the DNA TGTGCCTGTAGTGCTATGAACACTGAAGCTTTCTTT.

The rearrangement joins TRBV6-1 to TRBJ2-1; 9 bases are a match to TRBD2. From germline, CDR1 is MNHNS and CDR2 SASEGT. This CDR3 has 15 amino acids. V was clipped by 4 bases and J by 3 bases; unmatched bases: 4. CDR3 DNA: TGTGCCAGCAGTGTTGAAGCGGGAGGCTACAATGAGCAGTTCTTC. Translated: CASSVEAGGYNEQFF.

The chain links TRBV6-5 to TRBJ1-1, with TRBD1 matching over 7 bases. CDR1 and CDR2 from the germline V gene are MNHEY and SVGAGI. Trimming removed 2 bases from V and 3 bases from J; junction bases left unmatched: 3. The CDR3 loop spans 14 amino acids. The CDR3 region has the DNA TGTGCCAGCAGTTACGCCAGGGGGGACACTGAAGCTTTCTTT. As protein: CASSYARGDTEAFF.

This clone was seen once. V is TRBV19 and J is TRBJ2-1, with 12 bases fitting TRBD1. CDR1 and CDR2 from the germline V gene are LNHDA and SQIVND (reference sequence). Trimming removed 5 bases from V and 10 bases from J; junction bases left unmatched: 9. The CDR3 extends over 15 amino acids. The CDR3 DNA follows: TGTGCCAGTAGTGCTCCGGGACAGGGGGCCGGGGAGCAGTTCTTC. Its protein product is CASSAPGQGAGEQFF.

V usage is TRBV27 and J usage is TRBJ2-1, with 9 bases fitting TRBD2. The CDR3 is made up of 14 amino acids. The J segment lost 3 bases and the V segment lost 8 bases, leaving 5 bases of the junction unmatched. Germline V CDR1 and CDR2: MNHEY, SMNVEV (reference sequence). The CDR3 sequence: CASPTSGYYNEQFF. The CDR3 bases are TGTGCCAGCCCGACTAGCGGATACTACAATGAGCAGTTCTTC.

CDR3 loop: CASSYSDEGGPEGYTF. The CDR3, as DNA: TGTGCCAGCAGTTACTCCGACGAGGGGGGGCCGGAGGGCTACACCTTC. The chain has TRBV6-5 and TRBJ1-2; D might be TRBD1 (6 bases). The CDR3 is 16 amino acids. Germline lookup yields CDR1 MNHEY and CDR2 SVGAGI. V was pared by 0 bases and J by 8 bases, with 19 bases between.

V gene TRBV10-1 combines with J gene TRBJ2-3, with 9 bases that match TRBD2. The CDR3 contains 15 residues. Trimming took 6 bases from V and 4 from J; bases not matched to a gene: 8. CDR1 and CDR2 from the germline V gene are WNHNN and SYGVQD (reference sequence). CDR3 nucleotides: TGCGCCAGCAGCTCTATTAGCGGGAGAGCAGATACGCAGTATTTT. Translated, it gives CASSSISGRADTQYF.

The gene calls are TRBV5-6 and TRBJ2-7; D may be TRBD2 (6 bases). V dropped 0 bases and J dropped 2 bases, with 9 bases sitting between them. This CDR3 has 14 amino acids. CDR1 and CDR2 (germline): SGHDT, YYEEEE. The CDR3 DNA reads TGTGCCAGCAGCTTGGACCGGGAGACCTACGAGCAGTACTTC. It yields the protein CASSLDRETYEQYF.

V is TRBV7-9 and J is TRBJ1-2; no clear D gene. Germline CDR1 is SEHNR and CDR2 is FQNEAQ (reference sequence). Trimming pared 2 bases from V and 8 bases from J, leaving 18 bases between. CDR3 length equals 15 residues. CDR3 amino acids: CASSLLAGTLDGYTF. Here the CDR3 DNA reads TGTGCCAGCAGCTTATTGGCCGGAACCCTAGACGGCTACACCTTC.

The CDR3 nucleotides are TGTGCCAGCAGCTTGAGTCGTCAGGGCGTGTCACCCCTCCACTTT. Its protein is CASSLSRQGVSPLHF. This chain links TRBV11-2 with TRBJ1-6; TRBD1 might be the D (5 bases). Germline V CDR1 and CDR2: SGHAT, FQNNGV. V was clipped by 3 bases and J by 10 bases, with 16 bases between them. The CDR3 contains 15 residues.

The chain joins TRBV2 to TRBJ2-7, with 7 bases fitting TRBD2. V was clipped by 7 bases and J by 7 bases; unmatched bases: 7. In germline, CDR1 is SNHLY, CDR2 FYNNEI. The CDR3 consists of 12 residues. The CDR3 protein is CASIRRGREQYF. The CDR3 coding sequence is TGTGCCAGCATCCGGCGGGGGAGGGAGCAGTACTTC.

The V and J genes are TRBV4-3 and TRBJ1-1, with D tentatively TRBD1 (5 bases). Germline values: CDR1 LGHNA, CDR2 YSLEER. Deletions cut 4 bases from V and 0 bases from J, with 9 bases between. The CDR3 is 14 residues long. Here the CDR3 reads CASSPDTLNTEAFF. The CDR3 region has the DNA TGCGCCAGCAGCCCGGACACCCTGAACACTGAAGCTTTCTTT.

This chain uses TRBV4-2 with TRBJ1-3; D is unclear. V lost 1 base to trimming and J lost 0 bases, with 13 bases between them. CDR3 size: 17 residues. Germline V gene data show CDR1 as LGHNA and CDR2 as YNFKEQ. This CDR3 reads CASSQVDAGSSGNTIYF. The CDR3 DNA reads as TGTGCCAGCAGCCAAGTCGATGCGGGAAGCTCTGGAAACACCATATATTTT.

CDR3 sequence: CASSFSSGRNAYEQYF. The CDR3 DNA follows: TGTGCCAGCAGCTTCTCCAGCGGGAGGAATGCCTACGAGCAGTACTTC. The chain combines TRBV13 with TRBJ2-7; 9 positions match TRBD2. The length of the CDR3 is 16 residues. Germline loops: CDR1 PRHDT, CDR2 FYEKMQ (reference sequence). Germline trimming cut 3 bases from V and 2 bases from J; bases unmatched to any gene: 8.

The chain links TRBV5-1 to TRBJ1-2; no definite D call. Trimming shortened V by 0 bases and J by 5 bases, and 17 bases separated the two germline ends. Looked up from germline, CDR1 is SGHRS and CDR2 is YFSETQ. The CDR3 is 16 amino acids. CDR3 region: CASSLDHRSAYYGYTF. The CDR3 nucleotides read TGCGCCAGCAGCTTGGACCACAGATCCGCCTATTATGGCTACACCTTC.

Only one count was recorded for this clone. In DNA form, the CDR3 reads TGTGCCAGCGCGGCGGGAGGGGGGAACGAGCAGTACTTC. This sequence encodes CASAAGGGNEQYF. The chain has TRBV6-5 and TRBJ2-7; TRBD2 matches 9 bases. V trimming: 8 bases; J trimming: 5 bases; junction bases outside the gene matches: 7. Germline CDR1 is MNHEY and CDR2 is SVGAGI. The CDR3 runs to 13 residues.

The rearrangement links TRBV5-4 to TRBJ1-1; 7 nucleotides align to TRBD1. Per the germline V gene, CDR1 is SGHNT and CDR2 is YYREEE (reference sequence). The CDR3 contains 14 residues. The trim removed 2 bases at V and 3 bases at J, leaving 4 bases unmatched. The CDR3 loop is CASSLITGDTEAFF. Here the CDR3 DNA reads TGTGCCAGCAGCTTAATAACAGGGGACACTGAAGCTTTCTTT.

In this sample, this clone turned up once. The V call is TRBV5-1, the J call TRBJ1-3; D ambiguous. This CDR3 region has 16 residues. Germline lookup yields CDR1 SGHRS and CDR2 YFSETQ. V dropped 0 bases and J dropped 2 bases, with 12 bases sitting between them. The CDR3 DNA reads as TGCGCCAGCAGCTTGGGCGGTTTCATCGCTGGAAACACCATATATTTT. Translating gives CASSLGGFIAGNTIYF.

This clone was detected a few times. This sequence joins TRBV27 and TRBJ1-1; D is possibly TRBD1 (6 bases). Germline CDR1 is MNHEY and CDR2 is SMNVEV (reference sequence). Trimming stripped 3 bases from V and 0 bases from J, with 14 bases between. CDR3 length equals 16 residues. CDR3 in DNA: TGTGCCAGCAGTTTCAGGGGCAGGGGATTGAACACTGAAGCTTTCTTT. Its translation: CASSFRGRGLNTEAFF.

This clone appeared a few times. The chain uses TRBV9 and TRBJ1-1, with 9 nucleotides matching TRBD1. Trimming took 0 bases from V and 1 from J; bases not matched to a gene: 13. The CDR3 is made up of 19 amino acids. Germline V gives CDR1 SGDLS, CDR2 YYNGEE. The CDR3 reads CASSVAPGTGIERNTEAFF. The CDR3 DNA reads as TGTGCCAGCAGCGTAGCTCCAGGGACAGGGATAGAACGGAACACTGAAGCTTTCTTT.